A selection of T cell receptor beta chains follows, all from one sample in a study of blood T cells in healthy people across ages. One entry per CDR3 protein, called by TCRdb with MiXCR from the 5' RACE reads. The data hold hundreds of thousands of distinct CDR3 sequences, with roughly 64% observed a single time. The sample comprised blood. These receptors all stem from a man aged 30 to 39 in good health. Each CDR3 is given without its conserved first and last residue.

j_call: TRBJ2-5; v_call: TRBV6-1; cdr3_aa: ATSGQGRGSQY
j_call: TRBJ1-3; v_call: TRBV15; cdr3_aa: ATSLDGTSGNTIY
j_call: TRBJ1-2; v_call: TRBV7-8; cdr3_aa: ASSLRRSDYGYT
j_call: TRBJ2-7; v_call: TRBV15; cdr3_aa: ATSRDRSSYEQY
j_call: TRBJ2-1; v_call: TRBV12-3/TRBV12-4; cdr3_aa: ASRRRDSYNEQF
j_call: TRBJ2-5; v_call: TRBV3-1; cdr3_aa: ASSQEFGETQY
j_call: TRBJ1-1; v_call: TRBV9; cdr3_aa: ASSVGSRGTEAF
j_call: NA; v_call: TRBV7-2; cdr3_aa: ASSLGPPGGNEQY
j_call: TRBJ2-7; v_call: TRBV6-1; cdr3_aa: ASTLEGTGAYEQY
j_call: NA; v_call: TRBV6-1; cdr3_aa: ASRDTGAGYEQY
j_call: TRBJ2-7; v_call: TRBV27; cdr3_aa: ASSLSSRSRDYEQY
j_call: TRBJ1-2; v_call: TRBV30; cdr3_aa: AWSGGGGSYGYT
j_call: NA; v_call: TRBV20-1; cdr3_aa: SARGSGRAGVYEQY
j_call: TRBJ2-5; v_call: TRBV11-1; cdr3_aa: ASSLRRGSQETQY
j_call: TRBJ2-7; v_call: TRBV2; cdr3_aa: ASMEGSPSYEQY
j_call: TRBJ2-1; v_call: TRBV28; cdr3_aa: ATTTGAEQF
j_call: TRBJ1-4; v_call: TRBV19; cdr3_aa: ASSILAGQREKLF
j_call: TRBJ2-7; v_call: TRBV20-1; cdr3_aa: SATKAGLEGSEQY
j_call: TRBJ2-2; v_call: TRBV20-1; cdr3_aa: SARDPARGGPDTGELF